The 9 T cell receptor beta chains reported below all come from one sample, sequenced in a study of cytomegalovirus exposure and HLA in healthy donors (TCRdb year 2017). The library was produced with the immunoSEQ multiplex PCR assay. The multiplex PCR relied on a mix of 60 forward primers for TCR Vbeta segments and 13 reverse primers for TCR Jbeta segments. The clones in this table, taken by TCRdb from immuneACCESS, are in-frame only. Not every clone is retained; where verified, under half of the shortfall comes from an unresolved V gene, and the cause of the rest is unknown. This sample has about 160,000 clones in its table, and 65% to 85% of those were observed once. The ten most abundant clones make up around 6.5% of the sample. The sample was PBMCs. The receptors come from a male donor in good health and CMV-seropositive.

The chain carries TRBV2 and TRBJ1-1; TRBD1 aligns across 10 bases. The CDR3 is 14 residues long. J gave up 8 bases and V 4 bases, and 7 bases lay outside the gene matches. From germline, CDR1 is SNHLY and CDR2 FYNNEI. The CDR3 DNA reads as TGTGCCAGCAGTGTGGGGGGGACAGGGGCGGAAGCTTTCTTT. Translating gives CASSVGGTGAEAFF.

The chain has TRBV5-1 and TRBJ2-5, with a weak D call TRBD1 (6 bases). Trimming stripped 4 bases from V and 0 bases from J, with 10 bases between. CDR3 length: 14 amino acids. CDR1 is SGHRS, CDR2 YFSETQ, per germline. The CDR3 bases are TGCGCCAGCAGCAGGGGACAAAACCAAGAGACCCAGTACTTC. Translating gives CASSRGQNQETQYF.

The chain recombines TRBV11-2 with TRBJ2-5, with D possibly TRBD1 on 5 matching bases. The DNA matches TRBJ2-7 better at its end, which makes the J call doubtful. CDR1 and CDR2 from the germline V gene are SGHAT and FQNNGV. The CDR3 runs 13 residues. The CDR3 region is CASSLSRQGEQYF. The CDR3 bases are TGTGCCAGCAGCTTATCGCGGCAGGGCGAGCAGTACTTC.

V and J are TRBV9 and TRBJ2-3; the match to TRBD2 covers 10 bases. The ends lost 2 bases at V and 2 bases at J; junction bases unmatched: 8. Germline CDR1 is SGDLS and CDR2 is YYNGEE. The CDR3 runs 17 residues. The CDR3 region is CASSVALAGGFTDTQYF. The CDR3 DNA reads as TGTGCCAGCAGCGTGGCCTTAGCGGGAGGTTTCACAGATACGCAGTATTTT.

CDR3 residues: CAWSHSWTARNEQYF. As DNA, the CDR3 is TGTGCCTGGAGCCATTCCTGGACAGCCCGGAACGAGCAGTACTTC. The gene calls are TRBV30 and TRBJ2-7, with a weak D call TRBD1 (6 bases). V was clipped by 3 bases and J by 5 bases, with 20 bases between them. Germline CDR1 is GTSNPN and CDR2 is SVGIG (reference sequence). This CDR3 comprises 15 residues.

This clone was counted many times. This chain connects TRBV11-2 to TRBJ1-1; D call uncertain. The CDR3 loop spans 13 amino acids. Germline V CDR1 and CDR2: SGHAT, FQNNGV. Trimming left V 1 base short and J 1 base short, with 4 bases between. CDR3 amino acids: CASSLGANTEAFF. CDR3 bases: TGTGCCAGCAGCTTAGGCGCGAACACTGAAGCTTTCTTT.

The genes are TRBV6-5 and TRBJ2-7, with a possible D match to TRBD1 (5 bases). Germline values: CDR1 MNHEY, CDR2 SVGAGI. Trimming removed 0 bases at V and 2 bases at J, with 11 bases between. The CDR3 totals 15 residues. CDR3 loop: CASSYSSRVAYEQYF. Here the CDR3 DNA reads TGTGCCAGCAGTTACTCGAGCAGGGTGGCCTACGAGCAGTACTTC.

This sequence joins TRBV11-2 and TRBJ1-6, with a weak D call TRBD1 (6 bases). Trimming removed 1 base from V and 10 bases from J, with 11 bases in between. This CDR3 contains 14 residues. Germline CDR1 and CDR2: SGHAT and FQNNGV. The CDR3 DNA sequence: TGTGCCAGCAGCTTAGGGACCCAGGGGTCACCCCTCCACTTT. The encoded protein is CASSLGTQGSPLHF.

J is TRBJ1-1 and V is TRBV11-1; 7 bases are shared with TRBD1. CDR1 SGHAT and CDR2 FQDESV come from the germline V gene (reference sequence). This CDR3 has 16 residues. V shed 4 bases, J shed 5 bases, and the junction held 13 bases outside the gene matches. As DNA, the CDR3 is TGTGCCAGCAGCTCCACGGGCCACAGGGGAGCAACTGAAGCTTTCTTT. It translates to CASSSTGHRGATEAFF.